The entry below gives a single T cell receptor (beta chain) sequence along with its context. Antigen: not known. V lost 7 bases to trimming and J lost 2 bases; unmatched junction nucleotides: 11. This CDR3 is 15 amino acids long. CDR1 is SEHNR, CDR2 FQNEAQ, per germline (reference sequence). TCRdb fed the 5' RACE reads into MiXCR, producing one record per CDR3 protein. The data contain 500,000 to 700,000 distinct CDR3 sequences, 15% to 20% of them singletons. The sample comes from a study of T cells after yellow fever vaccination. General study points: Reappearing after the booster were most of the clones from primary vaccination (less than 98% CD4, approximately 88% CD8). Only a minor proportion of clonotypes was detected across both CD4 and CD8 compartments. FACS-sorted repertoires might harbor abundant contaminating clonotypes from the bulk population.

V is TRBV7-9 and J is TRBJ2-7, with TRBD1 matching over 7 bases. Sequenced here: PBMCs, sampled 15 days after the yellow fever booster vaccination. The sequence came from a man aged 25 to 45 who received the YFV17D yellow fever vaccine. The CDR3 reads CASTIGGAVPYEQYF. DNA for the CDR3: TGTGCCAGCACCATAGGGGGCGCGGTACCCTACGAGCAGTACTTC. Full variable domain (missing parts from reference TRBV7-9 and TRBJ2-7): DTGVSQNPRHKITKRGQNVTFRCDPISEHNRLYWYRQTLGQGPEFLTYFQNEAQLEKSRLLSDRFSAERPKGSFSTLEIQRTEQGDSAMYLCASTIGGAVPYEQYFGPGTRLTVT.